This T cell receptor beta chain is from a study of cytomegalovirus exposure and HLA in healthy donors. Germline V gene lookup returns CDR1 LGHNA and CDR2 YSLEER. This CDR3 has 15 residues. V gave up 1 base and J gave up 0 bases, with 10 bases separating them. PCR was performed using 60 Vbeta and 13 Jbeta primers. Data came from immunoSEQ multiplex PCR; TCRdb stores just in-frame clones and leaves some out. Among approximately 69,000 clones listed, about 74% were seen once. The chain joins TRBV4-3 to TRBJ2-7; no reliable D call. This clonotype was obtained from a woman aged 25 to 39 in good health and CMV-seropositive. Sequenced material: PBMCs. CDR3 loop: CASSQGYGSSYEQYF. DNA for the CDR3: TGCGCCAGCAGCCAAGGATATGGCTCCTCCTACGAGCAGTACTTC.